A selection of T cell receptor beta chains follows, all from one sample in a study of cytomegalovirus exposure and HLA in healthy donors. Only in-frame clones appear in the TCRdb table, and some are missing; sequencing was by immunoSEQ multiplex PCR. The sample holds over 150,000 clones, less than 80% seen once. The sample comprised PBMCs. The receptors derive from a man aged 35-49 years in good health and CMV-seronegative. Each CDR3 is given with its conserved first and last residue. Fields, in order: D gene, clone size, V gene, J gene, CDR3 DNA, CDR3 protein. A D gene is named only where the DNA matches it firmly. Clone size is not always given. Where it is, it says once, few, many or a class for expanded clones.

>TRBD1|.|TRBV4-1|TRBJ1-3
TGCGCCAGCAGCCACCGGACAGGGTTGGACACCATATATTTT
CASSHRTGLDTIYF
>TRBD2|.|TRBV9|TRBJ2-1
TGTGCCAGCAGCGTAGTAGGTAGGACTAGCGGGGGTAATGAGCAGTTCTTC
CASSVVGRTSGGNEQFF
>TRBD1|.|TRBV27|TRBJ2-7
TGTGCCAGCAGCCTGGACAGGTTACTAAACGAGCAGTACTTC
CASSLDRLLNEQYF
>.|.|TRBV4-2|TRBJ1-4
TGTGCCAGCAGCCCACTTGGGACTGCTGATGAAAAACTGTTTTTT
CASSPLGTADEKLFF
>TRBD1|.|TRBV27|TRBJ2-7
TGTGCCAGCAGTAAGACAGGGTACGAGCAGTACTTC
CASSKTGYEQYF
>.|few|TRBV4-3|TRBJ1-4
TGCGCCAGCAGCAAAACCGGGTGGAAACTGTTTTTT
CASSKTGWKLFF
>.|.|TRBV19|TRBJ2-3
TGTGCCAGTAGTACAACAGGGGGGGCTAGCACAGATACGCAGTATTTT
CASSTTGGASTDTQYF
>.|.|TRBV19|TRBJ1-2
TGTGCCAGTAGTATCGGGACTAATTCTCATGGCTACACCTTC
CASSIGTNSHGYTF
>.|.|TRBV29-1|TRBJ2-1
TGCAGCGTTGACAGGGATAGCTCCTACAATGAGCAGTTCTTC
CSVDRDSSYNEQFF
>.|.|TRBV30|TRBJ2-5
TGTGCCTGGAATTTGGGGGGAGAGCAAGAGGCCCAGTACTTC
CAWNLGGEQEAQYF
>.|.|TRBV6-1|TRBJ1-5
TGTGCCAGCAGTTATGGAGCAGGGAATCAGCCCCAGCATTTT
CASSYGAGNQPQHF
>.|.|TRBV5-1|TRBJ1-6
TGCGCCAGCAGCCCCTTAGGGGTGGGGTACTCCCTCCACTTT
CASSPLGVGYSLHF
>.|.|TRBV5-6|TRBJ1-2
TGTGCCAGCAGCTTGTCTGGTACACCAAACTATGGCTACACCTTC
CASSLSGTPNYGYTF
>.|.|TRBV29-1|TRBJ1-4
TGCAGCGTTGAAGAGGGCGCTAATGAAAAACTGTTTTTT
CSVEEGANEKLFF
>.|.|TRBV7-9|TRBJ2-3
TGTGCCAGCAGCTTCGAGGGGGGGAAAGATACGCAGTATTTT
CASSFEGGKDTQYF
>.|few|TRBV4-1|TRBJ1-1
TGCGCCAGCAGCCCCGACGGGGGGCCTACTGAAGCTTTCTTT
CASSPDGGPTEAFF
>TRBD1|.|TRBV6-5|TRBJ1-5
TGTGCCAGCAGTTACGCAGGGGGCAAGGATCAGCCCCAGCATTTT
CASSYAGGKDQPQHF
>.|.|TRBV5-1|TRBJ2-5
TGCGCCAGCAGCTCGACAGTAAGCCAAGAGACCCAGTACTTC
CASSSTVSQETQYF
>.|.|TRBV5-4|TRBJ2-7
TGTGCCAGCACACGGTGGGGGGTAACCTACGAGCAGTACTTC
CASTRWGVTYEQYF
>.|once|TRBV12-2|TRBJ2-7
TGTGCAAGTCGCTTAGCGCCCAGCGGGTGCTCCTACGAGCAGTACTTC
CASRLAPSGCSYEQYF
>TRBD1|.|TRBV7-2|TRBJ1-6
TGTGCCAGCAGCTCTAGCCCTACCGGACAGGGGGCGCGAGGGTCACCCCTCCACTTT
CASSSSPTGQGARGSPLHF
>.|.|TRBV4-3|TRBJ2-1
TGCGCCAGCAGCCAAGGGACTACCTCCTACAATGAGCAGTTCTTC
CASSQGTTSYNEQFF